This T cell receptor beta chain was sequenced for a study of regulatory T cells in long-lasting Graves disease. Time point given: newly diagnosed GD, antithyroid drugs for less than 3 months. Making the TCR library involved RNA that had been extracted from PBMCs. This clonotype showed up many times. Assembly of TCR beta libraries relied on iRepertoire HTBI primers together with Arm-PCR of CDR3 regions. TCRdb processed the multiplex PCR reads anew with MiXCR; each CDR3 protein has one entry. This sample carries 500,000 to 700,000 distinct CDR3 sequences, 16% of them seen once, and the ten largest clones take under 20%. This same sample was also taken into another study, of T cells in Graves' hyperthyroidism and ophthalmopathy. This second study notes: Carried out on the TCR CDR3, a first-round RT-PCR used the HTBI primer set.

This receptor was obtained from a woman aged 25-40 years with Graves disease. Sequencing used peripheral blood mononuclear cells (PBMCs), obtained at new diagnosis, from a patient treated with antithyroid drugs.

CDR3 residues: CASSLTGQGDQPQHF. CDR3 coding DNA: TGTGCCAGCAGTTTAACGGGCCAGGGGGATCAGCCCCAGCATTTT. This chain connects TRBV27 to TRBJ1-5; TRBD1 matches 7 bases. Germline CDR1 is MNHEY and CDR2 is SMNVEV (reference sequence). Trimming at V came to 2 bases and at J to 5 bases, leaving 6 bases not matched to a gene. This CDR3 contains 15 residues.